This is a list of T cell receptor beta chains from one sample in a study of T cells after yellow fever vaccination. A single record per CDR3 protein comes from TCRdb applying MiXCR to the 5' RACE reads. The repertoire includes some 260,000 distinct CDR3 sequences, around 5.2% of them detected once, and approximately 3.5% sits in the top ten. Source: CD4+ T cells sorted from PBMCs, taken on the day of the yellow fever booster vaccination. These receptors all come from a man between 18 and 29 years old who received the YFV17D yellow fever vaccine. Each CDR3 is given with its conserved first and last residue. The order of the fields is CDR3 protein, CDR3 DNA, D gene, J gene, CDR3 length, V gene, clone size. D genes are given only for firm matches. The size entry is marked missing in some rows and otherwise reads once, few, many or a size class.

CDR3aa: CAGAQGETQYF; CDR3nt: TGTGCCGGGGCCCAGGGGGAGACCCAGTACTTC; d_gene: NA; j_gene: TRBJ2-5; len: 11; v_gene: TRBV30; abundance: few
CDR3aa: CASSFSSTDTQYF; CDR3nt: TGTGCCAGCAGCTTTAGTAGCACAGATACGCAGTATTTT; d_gene: NA; j_gene: TRBJ2-3; len: 13; v_gene: TRBV7-2; abundance: many
CDR3aa: CASSHLPGRTATNEKLFF; CDR3nt: TGTGCCAGCAGTCATTTACCGGGCAGGACTGCAACTAATGAAAAACTGTTTTTT; d_gene: NA; j_gene: TRBJ1-4; len: 18; v_gene: TRBV6-5; abundance: few
CDR3aa: CASSQPPAKNIQYF; CDR3nt: TGCGCCAGCAGCCAACCGCCGGCCAAAAACATTCAGTACTTC; d_gene: NA; j_gene: TRBJ2-4; len: 14; v_gene: TRBV4-1; abundance: NA
CDR3aa: CSVEDSSGGPDTQYF; CDR3nt: TGCAGCGTTGAAGATAGTAGCGGGGGGCCAGATACGCAGTATTTT; d_gene: TRBD2; j_gene: TRBJ2-3; len: 15; v_gene: TRBV29-1; abundance: many
CDR3aa: CASSFSTDHNEQFF; CDR3nt: TGTGCCAGCAGCTTCTCGACAGACCACAATGAGCAGTTCTTC; d_gene: NA; j_gene: TRBJ2-1; len: 14; v_gene: TRBV5-4; abundance: few
CDR3aa: CASSRNSGGPQETQYF; CDR3nt: TGCGCCAGCAGCAGAAATAGCGGGGGGCCACAAGAGACCCAGTACTTC; d_gene: TRBD2; j_gene: TRBJ2-5; len: 16; v_gene: TRBV5-1; abundance: NA
CDR3aa: CASSNQNTGELFF; CDR3nt: TGTGCCAGTAGTAATCAGAACACCGGGGAGCTGTTTTTT; d_gene: NA; j_gene: TRBJ2-2; len: 13; v_gene: TRBV19; abundance: few
CDR3aa: CASSLWGNTGELFF; CDR3nt: TGTGCCAGCAGTTTATGGGGGAACACCGGGGAGCTGTTTTTT; d_gene: NA; j_gene: TRBJ2-2; len: 14; v_gene: TRBV28; abundance: many
CDR3aa: CASSPTADTQYF; CDR3nt: TGTGCCAGCAGTCCTACAGCAGATACGCAGTATTTT; d_gene: NA; j_gene: TRBJ2-3; len: 12; v_gene: TRBV6-5; abundance: many
CDR3aa: CSASDGTSPFYEQYF; CDR3nt: TGCAGTGCTAGCGACGGGACGAGCCCATTCTACGAGCAGTACTTC; d_gene: NA; j_gene: TRBJ2-7; len: 15; v_gene: TRBV20-1; abundance: NA
CDR3aa: CASSGTWETQYF; CDR3nt: TGTGCCAGCAGTGGGACGTGGGAGACCCAGTACTTC; d_gene: NA; j_gene: TRBJ2-5; len: 12; v_gene: TRBV12-3/TRBV12-4; abundance: many
CDR3aa: CSASLRLAGTDTQYF; CDR3nt: TGCAGTGCTTCGCTGCGGCTAGCGGGGACAGATACGCAGTATTTT; d_gene: TRBD2; j_gene: TRBJ2-3; len: 15; v_gene: TRBV20-1; abundance: few
CDR3aa: CASSVVGTGLDSYGYTF; CDR3nt: TGTGCCAGCAGCGTAGTAGGGACAGGACTCGACTCCTATGGCTACACCTTC; d_gene: TRBD1; j_gene: TRBJ1-2; len: 17; v_gene: TRBV9; abundance: many
CDR3aa: CASRRDRGSYNEQFF; CDR3nt: TGTGCCAGCAGAAGGGACAGGGGCTCCTACAATGAGCAGTTCTTC; d_gene: TRBD1; j_gene: TRBJ2-1; len: 15; v_gene: TRBV2; abundance: many
CDR3aa: CASSLVRALLSTDTQYF; CDR3nt: TGTGCCAGCAGCTTAGTTAGAGCATTACTTAGCACAGATACGCAGTATTTT; d_gene: NA; j_gene: TRBJ2-3; len: 17; v_gene: TRBV7-8; abundance: NA
CDR3aa: CASRQTGTGHTGELFF; CDR3nt: TGTGCCAGCAGACAAACCGGGACAGGGCACACCGGGGAGCTGTTTTTT; d_gene: TRBD1; j_gene: TRBJ2-2; len: 16; v_gene: TRBV7-2; abundance: many
CDR3aa: CASSQVGTGVYGYTF; CDR3nt: TGTGCCAGCAGCCAAGTGGGGACAGGGGTCTATGGCTACACCTTC; d_gene: TRBD1; j_gene: TRBJ1-2; len: 15; v_gene: TRBV14; abundance: NA
CDR3aa: CASSWDSRALHF; CDR3nt: TGTGCCAGCAGCTGGGACAGCCGAGCCCTCCACTTT; d_gene: TRBD1; j_gene: TRBJ1-6; len: 12; v_gene: TRBV7-2; abundance: NA
CDR3aa: CASSLLGRGTGELFF; CDR3nt: TGCGCCAGCAGCTTACTAGGACGGGGGACCGGGGAGCTGTTTTTT; d_gene: NA; j_gene: TRBJ2-2; len: 15; v_gene: TRBV5-1; abundance: NA
CDR3aa: CASSTGGTVREQFF; CDR3nt: TGTGCCAGTAGTACGGGGGGGACAGTGCGAGAGCAGTTCTTC; d_gene: NA; j_gene: TRBJ2-1; len: 14; v_gene: TRBV7-2; abundance: few
CDR3aa: CASSTMGLSLGYTF; CDR3nt: TGTGCCAGCAGTACAATGGGGTTGTCCCTTGGTTACACCTTC; d_gene: NA; j_gene: TRBJ1-2; len: 14; v_gene: TRBV7-9; abundance: many
CDR3aa: CATSDPRRTDTQYF; CDR3nt: TGTGCCACCAGTGATCCCCGCCGCACAGATACGCAGTATTTT; d_gene: NA; j_gene: TRBJ2-3; len: 14; v_gene: TRBV24-1; abundance: few
CDR3aa: CASSSGGGWSQETQYF; CDR3nt: TGTGCCAGCAGTTCGGGAGGGGGTTGGTCTCAAGAGACCCAGTACTTC; d_gene: TRBD2; j_gene: TRBJ2-5; len: 16; v_gene: TRBV6-5; abundance: many
CDR3aa: CASSLSNYEQYF; CDR3nt: TGTGCCAGCAGCTTAAGTAACTACGAGCAGTACTTC; d_gene: NA; j_gene: TRBJ2-7; len: 12; v_gene: TRBV7-2; abundance: NA
CDR3aa: CASRASDDTDTQYF; CDR3nt: TGTGCCAGCAGGGCTAGCGACGACACAGATACGCAGTATTTT; d_gene: NA; j_gene: TRBJ2-3; len: 14; v_gene: TRBV6-5; abundance: many
CDR3aa: CASSYSRTGAGELFF; CDR3nt: TGTGCCAGCAGTTACTCGCGGACAGGGGCCGGGGAGCTGTTTTTT; d_gene: TRBD1; j_gene: TRBJ2-2; len: 15; v_gene: TRBV6-2/TRBV6-3; abundance: few
CDR3aa: CASSPKVGYYGYTF; CDR3nt: TGTGCCAGCAGTCCGAAGGTGGGGTACTATGGCTACACCTTC; d_gene: NA; j_gene: TRBJ1-2; len: 14; v_gene: TRBV6-5; abundance: few
CDR3aa: CASSYSFLTNTEAFF; CDR3nt: TGTGCCAGCAGTTACTCGTTTCTTACTAACACTGAAGCTTTCTTT; d_gene: NA; j_gene: TRBJ1-1; len: 15; v_gene: TRBV6-5; abundance: few
CDR3aa: CATSRPGPLGLGYTF; CDR3nt: TGTGCCACCAGCAGACCGGGCCCCCTCGGTTTGGGCTACACCTTC; d_gene: NA; j_gene: TRBJ1-2; len: 15; v_gene: TRBV15; abundance: many
CDR3aa: CASRTYGGQGQETQYF; CDR3nt: TGTGCCAGCAGGACCTACGGGGGGCAAGGCCAAGAGACCCAGTACTTC; d_gene: NA; j_gene: TRBJ2-5; len: 16; v_gene: TRBV27; abundance: NA
CDR3aa: CASRLSKTQYF; CDR3nt: TGTGCCAGCAGGCTTAGTAAGACCCAGTACTTC; d_gene: NA; j_gene: TRBJ2-5; len: 11; v_gene: TRBV7-2; abundance: many
CDR3aa: CASSQRLAGTGELFF; CDR3nt: TGTGCCAGCAGTCAAAGACTAGCGGGGACCGGGGAGCTGTTTTTT; d_gene: TRBD2; j_gene: TRBJ2-2; len: 15; v_gene: TRBV12-3/TRBV12-4; abundance: many
CDR3aa: CASYQWKQPPFDYTF; CDR3nt: TGTGCCAGCTACCAGTGGAAACAACCCCCTTTTGATTACACCTTC; d_gene: NA; j_gene: TRBJ1-2; len: 15; v_gene: TRBV6-6; abundance: few
CDR3aa: CASSYHATGDTYEQYF; CDR3nt: TGTGCCAGCAGTTACCACGCAACAGGGGATACCTACGAGCAGTACTTC; d_gene: TRBD1; j_gene: TRBJ2-7; len: 16; v_gene: TRBV6-5; abundance: NA
CDR3aa: CASSLVPLSEQFF; CDR3nt: TGCGCCAGCAGCTTGGTCCCACTCAGTGAGCAGTTCTTC; d_gene: NA; j_gene: TRBJ2-1; len: 13; v_gene: TRBV5-1; abundance: many
CDR3aa: CASSGQGRNTIYF; CDR3nt: TGTGCCAGCAGCGGACAGGGCCGAAACACCATATATTTT; d_gene: TRBD1; j_gene: TRBJ1-3; len: 13; v_gene: TRBV3-1; abundance: many
CDR3aa: CASSRTGSEKLFF; CDR3nt: TGTGCCAGCAGCCGAACAGGGTCCGAAAAACTGTTTTTT; d_gene: NA; j_gene: TRBJ1-4; len: 13; v_gene: TRBV7-2; abundance: NA
CDR3aa: CSARDTGVKTQYF; CDR3nt: TGCAGTGCTAGAGACACGGGGGTGAAGACCCAGTACTTC; d_gene: NA; j_gene: TRBJ2-5; len: 13; v_gene: TRBV20-1; abundance: NA
CDR3aa: CASSVGTGELFF; CDR3nt: TGTGCCAGCAGTGTCGGAACCGGGGAGCTGTTTTTT; d_gene: NA; j_gene: TRBJ2-2; len: 12; v_gene: TRBV6-4; abundance: many
CDR3aa: CASSQDLWQGGEKLFF; CDR3nt: TGCGCCAGCAGCCAAGATCTTTGGCAGGGGGGTGAAAAACTGTTTTTT; d_gene: TRBD1; j_gene: TRBJ1-4; len: 16; v_gene: TRBV4-3; abundance: many
CDR3aa: CAISGLAGGPEDTQYF; CDR3nt: TGTGCCATCAGTGGGTTAGCGGGGGGGCCCGAAGATACGCAGTATTTT; d_gene: TRBD2; j_gene: TRBJ2-3; len: 16; v_gene: TRBV10-3; abundance: many
CDR3aa: CASSVARTSVQETQYF; CDR3nt: TGCGCCAGCAGCGTAGCCCGGACTAGCGTACAAGAGACCCAGTACTTC; d_gene: TRBD2; j_gene: TRBJ2-5; len: 16; v_gene: TRBV5-1; abundance: many
CDR3aa: CASSIRGGAADTQYF; CDR3nt: TGCGCCAGCAGCATCCGCGGGGGGGCCGCAGATACGCAGTATTTT; d_gene: TRBD2; j_gene: TRBJ2-3; len: 15; v_gene: TRBV5-1; abundance: NA
CDR3aa: CASSQVNSLGYGYTF; CDR3nt: TGTGCCAGCAGCCAAGTGAACAGCTTAGGGTATGGCTACACCTTC; d_gene: NA; j_gene: TRBJ1-2; len: 15; v_gene: TRBV14; abundance: NA
CDR3aa: CASSPHMGANTGELFF; CDR3nt: TGTGCCAGCAGCCCCCATATGGGGGCGAACACCGGGGAGCTGTTTTTT; d_gene: NA; j_gene: TRBJ2-2; len: 16; v_gene: TRBV7-3; abundance: NA